This TCR beta chain is from a study of blood T cells in healthy people across ages. Points from the study as a whole: Reliance upon unsorted PBMCs precluded definitive naive versus antigen-experienced comparison. Diversity estimates from one million T cells were considered underestimates.

The use of a sample-barcoded 5' primer and a J-beta primer mix characterized a second PCR of about 7 to 12 cycles. From the 5' RACE reads, TCRdb called clonotypes with MiXCR, one entry per CDR3 protein. The sample consists of about 1.1 million distinct CDR3 sequences, about two fifths of them appearing once. As concerns this clonotype: Its antigen is unidentified.

There are 15 residues in the CDR3. Germline CDR1 and CDR2: MNHNS and SASEGT. Trimming at V came to 2 bases and at J to 6 bases, leaving 5 bases not matched to a gene. Sample: blood. V usage is TRBV6-1 and J usage is TRBJ2-1; 9 nucleotides agree with TRBD1. The receptor comes from a man aged 18 to 29 in good health. The CDR3, as DNA: TGTGCCAGCAGTGAATTCGGGACAGGGCCCAATGAGCAGTTCTTC. Translated: CASSEFGTGPNEQFF.